This entry lists 18 T cell receptor beta chains sequenced from one sample in a study of cytomegalovirus exposure and HLA in healthy donors. The PCR had 60 Vbeta and 13 Jbeta primers. Clones were sequenced by immunoSEQ multiplex PCR, and TCRdb holds only the in-frame ones, with some missing. The sample contains some 160,000 clones, around 77% of which appear only once. Sequenced: PBMCs. These receptors were obtained from a man aged 55 to 70 in good health and CMV-seronegative.

The rearrangement joins TRBV10-2 to TRBJ2-1; 8 bases match TRBD2. The CDR3 extends over 17 amino acids. Germline V gives CDR1 WSHSY, CDR2 SAAADI. Trimming took 3 bases from V and 4 from J; bases not matched to a gene: 11. The CDR3 DNA is TGCGCCAGCAGTGAAGTTCCCGGACTAGCCAAGTACAATGAGCAGTTCTTC. Protein sequence: CASSEVPGLAKYNEQFF.

The J gene is TRBJ1-2, the V gene TRBV2, with D possibly TRBD1 on 6 matching bases. V was trimmed by 6 bases and J by 2 bases, leaving 10 bases between them. Germline-derived CDR1 and CDR2 are SNHLY and FYNNEI. This CDR3 has 13 residues. Here the CDR3 DNA reads TGTGCCAGCAGGGGGGCAGGAAACTATGGCTACACCTTC. It codes for CASRGAGNYGYTF. Using reference TRBV2 and TRBJ1-2 for the parts outside the CDR3, the full variable domain is EPEVTQTPSHQVTQMGQEVILRCVPISNHLYFYWYRQILGQKVEFLVSFYNNEISEKSEIFDDQFSVERPDGSNFTLKIRSTKLEDSAMYFCASRGAGNYGYTFGSGTRLTVV.

With regard to this clone: One junction end does not reproduce the germline sequence, and a read error may be involved. CDR3 loop: CSVETGWNQPQNF. DNA for the CDR3: TGCAGCGTTGAAACAGGGTGGAATCAGCCCCAGAATTTT. This chain connects TRBV29-1 to TRBJ1-5; possible D gene TRBD1, 6 bases. The germline CDR1 and CDR2 sequences are SQVTM and ANQGSEA. The CDR3 runs to 13 residues.

This chain links TRBV25-1 with TRBJ2-1, with 9 nucleotides matching TRBD1. This CDR3 contains 16 residues. CDR1 is MGHDK and CDR2 is SYGVNS in the germline V gene. J gave up 7 bases and V 1 base, and 8 bases lay outside the gene matches. The CDR3 sequence: CASSEFGGQGFNEQFF. The CDR3 DNA reads as TGTGCCAGCAGTGAATTCGGGGGACAGGGTTTTAATGAGCAGTTCTTC.

This clone was observed a few times. The chain recombines TRBV29-1 with TRBJ2-1; TRBD2 matches at 10 bases. This CDR3 comprises 15 residues. V shed 6 bases and J 9 bases; nucleotides not matched to a gene: 14. CDR1 and CDR2 (germline): SQVTM, ANQGSEA. CDR3 residues: CSVLLAGLPATEQFF. CDR3 DNA sequence: TGCAGCGTCCTACTAGCGGGATTGCCAGCTACTGAGCAGTTCTTC.

This chain joins TRBV4-2 and TRBJ2-2; 16 bases match TRBD2. J was trimmed by 1 base and V by 5 bases; bases with no gene match: 4. There are 18 residues in the CDR3. CDR1 and CDR2 (germline): LGHNA, YNFKEQ. The CDR3 nucleotides read TGTGCCAGCAGCGGAGGGACTAGCGGGAGGGAGAACACCGGGGAGCTGTTTTTT. Protein sequence: CASSGGTSGRENTGELFF.

The chain employs TRBV7-9 and TRBJ2-3, with a tentative D call TRBD2 (6 bases). V lost 5 bases to trimming and J lost 2 bases, with 11 bases between them. The CDR3 is 14 amino acids. Germline V gene data show CDR1 as SEHNR and CDR2 as FQNEAQ (reference sequence). The CDR3 protein is CASSPGDFTDTQYF. As DNA, the CDR3 is TGTGCCAGCAGCCCTGGGGACTTCACAGATACGCAGTATTTT.

The rearrangement links TRBV15 to TRBJ2-7, with 7 nucleotides matching TRBD2. From germline, CDR1 is LNHNV and CDR2 YYDKDF (reference sequence). CDR3 size: 15 residues. The junction had 9 bases not matched to a gene; V was cut back by 5 bases and J by 2 bases. Written as DNA, the CDR3 is TGTGCCACCAGCCCCGGACTAGTACCTCCCTACGAGCAGTACTTC. Residues: CATSPGLVPPYEQYF.

CDR3 DNA sequence: TGCGCCAGCAGCTCAGATACCGGGACAGGAGTATATGGTTCGTACGAGCAGTACTTC. It specifies CASSSDTGTGVYGSYEQYF. The chain employs TRBV5-1 and TRBJ2-7; TRBD1 aligns across 8 bases. The junction had 21 bases not matched to a gene; V was cut back by 3 bases and J by 4 bases. CDR3 length: 19 residues. CDR1 SGHRS and CDR2 YFSETQ come from the germline V gene.

The gene calls are TRBV5-4 and TRBJ2-1, with 8 bases matching TRBD1. CDR3 length: 15 residues. V was pared by 3 bases and J by 1 base, with 3 bases of the junction left unmatched. CDR1 is SGHNT, CDR2 YYREEE, per germline (reference sequence). The CDR3 region is CASSSDRGSYNEQFF. CDR3 nucleotide sequence: TGTGCCAGCAGCTCCGACAGGGGTTCCTACAATGAGCAGTTCTTC.

V usage is TRBV19 and J usage is TRBJ1-5; D possibly corresponds to TRBD1 (5 bases). Germline V CDR1 and CDR2: LNHDA, SQIVND (reference sequence). Trimming took off 3 bases at V and 2 bases at J, with 11 bases between the two ends. The CDR3 runs 15 residues. The CDR3 loop is CASSIGAVRNQPQHF. Here the CDR3 DNA reads TGTGCCAGTAGTATTGGGGCAGTACGCAATCAGCCCCAGCATTTT.

This clone was counted between two and nine times. The chain is built from TRBV25-1 and TRBJ1-4, with 10 bases matching TRBD1. Trimming took 0 bases from V and 8 from J; bases not matched to a gene: 6. CDR3 length equals 16 residues. Germline V gene sequence: CDR1 MGHDK, CDR2 SYGVNS. This CDR3 is CASSEYRQGAGEKLFF. CDR3 DNA: TGTGCCAGCAGTGAATACCGACAGGGGGCGGGGGAAAAACTGTTTTTT.

The rearrangement joins TRBV19 to TRBJ2-3; TRBD2 agrees at 7 bases. CDR3 size: 13 residues. The J segment lost 6 bases and the V segment lost 10 bases, leaving 10 bases of the junction unmatched. Looked up from germline, CDR1 is LNHDA and CDR2 is SQIVND (reference sequence). CDR3 DNA sequence: TGTGCCACCTCGATACGGGAGGTGGATACGCAGTATTTT. Translating it yields CATSIREVDTQYF.

The rearrangement joins TRBV5-4 to TRBJ1-3; no reliable D call. Per the germline V gene, CDR1 is SGHNT and CDR2 is YYREEE (reference sequence). The CDR3 spans 14 residues. The V end lost 5 bases, the J end lost 4 bases, and 13 bases lay between the germline ends. This chain's CDR3 is CASRSDLVGNTIYF. The CDR3 DNA sequence: TGTGCCAGCAGGTCAGATCTTGTAGGAAACACCATATATTTT.

This clone was picked up one time. The chain employs TRBV28 and TRBJ1-1; D is uncertain. Germline V CDR1 and CDR2: MDHEN, SYDVKM. V lost 6 bases and J lost 0, with 29 bases in between. This CDR3 region has 20 residues. CDR3 region: CASSLPPYTALKAMNTEAFF. Written as DNA, the CDR3 is TGTGCCAGCAGCCTCCCTCCATATACAGCTTTGAAGGCCATGAACACTGAAGCTTTCTTT. Filled out from reference TRBV28 and TRBJ1-1, the complete variable domain reads DVKVTQSSRYLVKRTGEKVFLECVQDMDHENMFWYRQDPGLGLRLIYFSYDVKMKEKGDIPEGYSVSREKKERFSLILESASTNQTSMYLCASSLPPYTALKAMNTEAFFGQGTRLTVV.

For this clone: One end of the junction varies from germline; a read error may be responsible. This chain joins TRBV30 and TRBJ2-1; TRBD1 is a possible D gene (6 bases). Germline loops: CDR1 GTSNPN, CDR2 SVGIG (reference sequence). CDR3 size: 12 residues. The CDR3 DNA reads as TGTGCCTGGCAGGGGACCTACAATGAGCAGCTCTTC. It codes for CAWQGTYNEQLF. Complete variable domain (other parts from reference TRBV30 and TRBJ2-1): SQTIHQWPATLVQPVGSPLSLECTVEGTSNPNLYWYRQAAGRGLQLLFYSVGIGQISSEVPQNLSASRPQDRQFILSSKKLLLSDSGFYLCAWQGTYNEQLFGPGTRLTVL.

This chain joins TRBV9 and TRBJ2-1; D possibly corresponds to TRBD2 (5 bases). The V gene's germline CDR1 is SGDLS and CDR2 YYNGEE. V lost 0 bases, J lost 5 bases, and 12 bases lay in between. The CDR3 sequence is 15 residues long. The CDR3 sequence is CASSVEGLGDNEQFF. CDR3 coding DNA: TGTGCCAGCAGCGTAGAAGGACTCGGCGACAATGAGCAGTTCTTC.

This clone was recorded a few times. V gene TRBV5-1 combines with J gene TRBJ2-7, with D possibly TRBD2 on 6 matching bases. There are 13 residues in the CDR3. CDR1 SGHRS and CDR2 YFSETQ come from the germline V gene. V shed 4 bases and J shed 6 bases, with 14 bases lying between them. The CDR3 here is CASSAGLEGEQYF. The CDR3 bases are TGCGCCAGCAGCGCCGGATTGGAGGGCGAGCAGTACTTC. Looking up the rest from reference TRBV5-1 and TRBJ2-7 gives the full variable domain: KAGVTQTPRYLIKTRGQQVTLSCSPISGHRSVSWYQQTPGQGLQFLFEYFSETQRNKGNFPGRFSGRQFSNSRSEMNVSTLELGDSALYLCASSAGLEGEQYFGPGTRLTVT.